This entry lists 17 T cell receptor beta chains sequenced from one sample in a study of shared clonotypes between healthy human individuals. Sequencing was performed with immunoSEQ multiplex PCR; in TCRdb, only in-frame clones are kept and a portion is missing. The data hold about half a million clones, with 81% observed a single time. The sequencing sample was made of PBMCs. The receptors come from a woman aged 40 to 55 in good health. Some clones in this sample may be carry-over from other donors' samples.

On this clone itself: This likely traces to a read error, being one base from a far larger clone. Other DNA sequences in the sample encode the same CDR3. The gene calls are TRBV4-3 and TRBJ1-2, with D possibly TRBD1 on 5 matching bases. CDR1 and CDR2 from the germline V gene are LGHNA and YSLEER. The CDR3 is made up of 17 amino acids. Here the CDR3 reads CASSQHGTHGLSGGYTF. CDR3 coding DNA: TGCGCCAGCAGCCAACACGGGACCCACGGGCTCTCGGGTGGCTACACCTTT.

This rearrangement joins TRBV30 to TRBJ2-2; D not resolved. Trimming pared 3 bases from V and 2 bases from J, leaving 7 bases between. The CDR3 has 13 amino acids. Germline lookup yields CDR1 GTSNPN and CDR2 SVGIG (reference sequence). CDR3: CAWRADNTGELFF. CDR3 nucleotides: TGTGCCTGGAGGGCAGATAACACCGGGGAGCTGTTTTTT.

The chain recombines TRBV6-4 with TRBJ1-2; TRBD1 matches at 10 bases. With V trimmed by 5 bases and J by 6 bases, 6 bases remained unmatched. Per germline, CDR1 MRHNA and CDR2 SNTAGT. The CDR3 has 14 amino acids. The CDR3 here is CASSPGQGSNGYTF. The CDR3 DNA follows: TGTGCCAGCAGTCCGGGACAGGGGAGTAATGGCTACACCTTC.

This chain links TRBV5-8 with TRBJ1-5; D is uncertain. This CDR3 region has 15 residues. V was shortened by 0 bases and J by 4 bases, with 11 bases between the two germline ends. CDR1 is SGHTS and CDR2 is YDEGEE in the germline V gene. CDR3 sequence reads: CASSLGTPSNQPQHF. For the CDR3, the DNA is TGTGCCAGCAGCTTGGGCACCCCCTCAAATCAGCCCCAGCATTTT.

Comments on this clone: A read error likely explains this, since a far larger clone differs by one base. The CDR3 DNA reads as TGTGCCAGCAGCCCGATCCCGACAGGGGGCTATAGCTACACCTTC. Its translation: CASSPIPTGGYSYTF. The V and J genes are TRBV5-6 and TRBJ1-2; 10 nucleotides match TRBD1. There are 15 residues in the CDR3. In germline, CDR1 is SGHDT, CDR2 YYEEEE.

The sample holds one count of this clone. CDR3 sequence reads: CASSQTGLAMWFF. The CDR3 DNA reads as TGCGCCAGCAGCCAAACCGGACTAGCAATGTGGTTCTTC. V and J are TRBV4-1 and TRBJ2-1; 8 nucleotides match TRBD2. V was pared by 2 bases and J by 15 bases, with 9 bases of the junction left unmatched. This CDR3 region has 13 residues. Per the germline V gene, CDR1 is MGHRA and CDR2 is YSYEKL.

CDR3 DNA sequence: TGTGCCGCTCGCGAGGTGGGGGACACTGAAGCTTTCTTT. Protein sequence: CAAREVGDTEAFF. This chain connects TRBV28 to TRBJ1-1, with a possible D match to TRBD1 (5 bases). Trimming took 11 bases from V and 3 from J, leaving 16 bases between them. The CDR3 is 13 residues long. Germline V gene data show CDR1 as MDHEN and CDR2 as SYDVKM.

V gene TRBV29-1 combines with J gene TRBJ1-4, with 12 bases lining up with TRBD1. The CDR3 is 14 amino acids. V gave up 0 bases and J gave up 16 bases; unmatched junction bases: 9. Germline V gene lookup returns CDR1 SQVTM and CDR2 ANQGSEA. CDR3 DNA sequence: TGCAGCGTTGAAGATTCTGGGACAGGGGGCCCCGCGTTTTTT. It translates to CSVEDSGTGGPAFF.

The rearrangement joins TRBV4-3 to TRBJ2-3; 8 bases fit TRBD2. This CDR3 region has 15 residues. V dropped 0 bases and J dropped 4; count of bases not matched to a gene: 3. Germline lookup yields CDR1 LGHNA and CDR2 YSLEER. CDR3 coding DNA: TGCGCCAGCAGCCAAGATAGAGCGGGAGCAGATACGCAGTATTTT. The encoded protein is CASSQDRAGADTQYF.

This clone was seen many times. This same CDR3 is encoded by further DNA sequences in the sample. V and J are TRBV4-3 and TRBJ2-7; D might be TRBD2 (6 bases). Germline CDR1 and CDR2: LGHNA and YSLEER. The CDR3 sequence is 16 residues long. V lost 0 bases to trimming and J lost 2 bases, with 14 bases between them. The CDR3 DNA reads TGCGCCAGCAGCCAAGATCATGGTAGCGGAGCCTACGAGCAGTACTTC. This codes for CASSQDHGSGAYEQYF.

This clone was observed once. This chain connects TRBV6-1 to TRBJ2-7, with D hard to call. Trimming left V 0 bases short and J 2 bases short, with 11 bases between. The CDR3 has 15 amino acids. Germline V gene data show CDR1 as MNHNS and CDR2 as SASEGT. CDR3 sequence: CASSEAPIGAYEQYF. In DNA form, the CDR3 reads TGTGCCAGCAGTGAAGCGCCCATCGGTGCCTACGAGCAGTACTTC.

This clone was seen once. The V gene is TRBV20-1, the J gene TRBJ2-7; D not resolved. Trimming left V 7 bases short and J 2 bases short, with 9 bases between. The CDR3 covers 11 residues. Germline V lookup: CDR1 DFQATT, CDR2 SNEGSKA (reference sequence). The CDR3 sequence is CSVGSTYEQYF. In DNA, the CDR3 is TGCAGTGTGGGCAGTACCTACGAGCAGTACTTC.

The chain employs TRBV19 and TRBJ2-7, with 10 bases matching TRBD2. The V gene's germline CDR1 is LNHDA and CDR2 SQIVND (reference sequence). J lost 2 bases, V lost 4 bases, and 5 bases had no gene match. CDR3 length: 15 amino acids. This chain's CDR3 is CASSTSGSPTYEQYF. The CDR3 DNA reads TGTGCCAGTAGTACTAGCGGGAGCCCCACCTACGAGCAGTACTTC.

The V and J genes are TRBV7-9 and TRBJ2-5; perhaps TRBD2 as D (5 bases). The CDR3 covers 17 residues. Trimming removed 5 bases at V and 2 bases at J, with 21 bases between. CDR1 SEHNR and CDR2 FQNEAQ come from the germline V gene (reference sequence). The CDR3 here is CASSPGTSGLRQETQYF. CDR3 sequence (DNA): TGTGCCAGCAGCCCGGGCACTAGTGGGCTCCGTCAAGAGACCCAGTACTTC.

A note on this clone: Germline and junction disagree at one end, which may indicate a read error. This chain joins TRBV18 and TRBJ2-7; 8 bases map to TRBD1. Germline CDR1 is KGHSH and CDR2 is LQKENI. The CDR3 is made up of 15 amino acids. For the CDR3, the DNA is TGTGCCAGCTCACTAGCCGGACAGGGATCCTCCGAGCAGTACTTC. This translates into CASSLAGQGSSEQYF.

A few counts support this clone. The rearrangement uses TRBV4-1 and TRBJ2-7, with 8 bases aligning to TRBD2. The CDR3 has 15 residues. With 1 base clipped from V and 4 bases from J, the junction kept 6 bases outside the gene matches. Germline V CDR1 and CDR2: MGHRA, YSYEKL. CDR3 in amino acids: CASSQAGGTPYEQYF. The CDR3 DNA follows: TGCGCCAGCAGCCAAGCGGGAGGGACCCCATACGAGCAGTACTTC.

With respect to this clone: A far larger clone lies a single base away; this is likely a read error. This chain uses TRBV28 with TRBJ2-7; D unresolved. CDR3 size: 14 residues. Trimming took off 3 bases at V and 8 bases at J, with 17 bases between the two ends. Germline V gives CDR1 MDHEN, CDR2 SYDVKM. CDR3 in amino acids: CASSFRSEESKQYF. CDR3 DNA sequence: TGTGCCAGCAGTTTCCGGTCGGAAGAGTCGAAGCAGTACTTC.